This TCR beta chain was retrieved from a study of T cells in tuberculosis. Germline values: CDR1 MGHRA, CDR2 YSYEKL. This CDR3 comprises 17 residues. V dropped 1 base and J dropped 1 base, with 14 bases sitting between them. Repertoires were generated with immunoSEQ multiplex PCR, while TCRdb's copy carries only in-frame clones and drops some. The table lists roughly 19,000 clones, over 75% of them singletons. Material for sequencing was PBMCs. The origin of this receptor is a donor aged 10-29 years with latent tuberculosis or without tuberculosis infection. The rearrangement uses TRBV4-1 and TRBJ1-5; D not resolved. Here the CDR3 DNA reads TGCGCCAGCAGCCAAGCCGATTGGGCCGGAAGCAATCAGCCCCAGCATTTT. Translated, it gives CASSQADWAGSNQPQHF.